This T cell receptor (beta chain) was profiled in a study of beta chain features in type 1 diabetes. Whole-study findings and limits: A cDNA-based sequencing approach could over-represent cells with high TCR expression. PCR might favor shorter templates, but any such skew would affect patients and controls equally.

This clone was recorded a few times. As yet, its antigen is unknown. CDR1 is SGHTA and CDR2 is FQGNSA in the germline V gene. Losses at the gene ends were 5 bases for V and 3 bases for J; bases not matched to a gene: 11. This CDR3 is built from 16 residues. The whole isolated RNA underwent reverse transcription, so sequencing captured expressed TCRB transcripts. TCRdb's copy holds only in-frame clones and misses some; the assay was immunoSEQ multiplex PCR. The profile shows 130,000 to 150,000 clones, about 7% of them singletons. The material sequenced was central memory CD4+ T cells from blood. V usage is TRBV7-2 and J usage is TRBJ1-1; TRBD1 aligns across 8 bases. This receptor was obtained from a woman aged 25-40 years in good health. CDR3 region: CASSQKPLDRDTEAFF. CDR3 sequence (DNA): TGTGCCAGCAGCCAGAAACCCTTGGACAGGGACACTGAAGCTTTCTTT.